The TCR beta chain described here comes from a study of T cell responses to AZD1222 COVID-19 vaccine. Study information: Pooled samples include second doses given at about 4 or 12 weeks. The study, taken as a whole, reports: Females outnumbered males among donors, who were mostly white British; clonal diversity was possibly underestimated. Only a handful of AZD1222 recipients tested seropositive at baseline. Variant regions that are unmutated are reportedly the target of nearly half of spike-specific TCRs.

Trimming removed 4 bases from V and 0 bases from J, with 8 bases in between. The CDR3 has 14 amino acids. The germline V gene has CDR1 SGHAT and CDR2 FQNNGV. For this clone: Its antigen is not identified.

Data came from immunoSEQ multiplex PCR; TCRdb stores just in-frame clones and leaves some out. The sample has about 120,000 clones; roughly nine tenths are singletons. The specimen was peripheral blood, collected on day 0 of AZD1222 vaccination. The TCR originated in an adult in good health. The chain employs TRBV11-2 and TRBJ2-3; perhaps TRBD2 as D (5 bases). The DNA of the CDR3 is TGTGCCAGCAGCTCACGGGGAAGCACAGATACGCAGTATTTT. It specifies CASSSRGSTDTQYF.